This T cell receptor (beta chain) is drawn from a study of beta chain features in type 1 diabetes. Findings and caveats of the study: Researchers report that Type 1 diabetes patients had moderately but significantly shorter TCRB CDR3s across all four CD4+ subsets.

In the case of this clone: Its cognate antigen is unknown.

Expressed TCRB transcripts got sequenced, as all isolated RNA was reverse transcribed. Profiling relied on immunoSEQ multiplex PCR, and the TCRdb table lists in-frame clones only, not all of them. The repertoire includes roughly 120,000 clones, about two fifths of them detected once, and approximately 0.065% sits in the top ten. The germline V and J ends were trimmed by 5 bases and 1 base, with 14 bases remaining between them. CDR1 KGHSH and CDR2 LQKENI come from the germline V gene. CDR3 size: 15 residues. The sample was stem cell memory CD4+ T cells from blood. The clonotype comes from a woman aged 18 to 35 in good health. The chain is built from TRBV18 and TRBJ1-1; no reliable D call. CDR3 DNA: TGTGCCAGCTCAGTTGCCGCCCAGCGGAACACTGAAGCTTTCTTT. Protein: CASSVAAQRNTEAFF.